This T cell receptor (beta chain) comes out of a study of cytomegalovirus exposure and HLA in healthy donors. Findings of the study overall: Productive status was seen about 90% or about 30% of the time for most TCR beta V segments in an earlier analysis. Specificity of three CMV-associated chains for CMV antigens was verified in vitro. Fewer N-insertions than the approximately 680-donor mean were reportedly shown by an Asian-associated ancestry cluster in a later analysis. It was reportedly the case that the classifier diagnosed cytomegalovirus status with high specificity and sensitivity.

This clone was observed once. Its antigen is currently unknown. The PCR was carried out with 60 Vbeta primers and 13 Jbeta primers. Repertoires were generated with immunoSEQ multiplex PCR, while TCRdb's copy carries only in-frame clones and drops some. Found here are about 200,000 clones, around three quarters of them singletons; the top ten hold 15% to 18%. The CDR3 length is 17 residues. Germline CDR1 LGHNA, CDR2 YNFKEQ. The J segment lost 14 bases and the V segment lost 2 bases, leaving 14 bases of the junction unmatched. This sequence originates from a man aged 40-49 years in good health and CMV-seronegative. The gene calls are TRBV4-2 and TRBJ1-6; 11 bases match TRBD1. Input material: PBMCs. This CDR3 reads CASSQTSRGQGAGALHF. Written as DNA, the CDR3 is TGTGCCAGCAGCCAAACCTCCCGTGGACAGGGGGCGGGAGCCCTCCACTTT.